This TCR beta chain was sequenced for a study of control samples from healthy donors and cancer patients (dated by TCRdb to 2020 to 2021). The germline V gene (reference sequence) specifies MNHEY as CDR1 and SMNVEV as CDR2. Ends trimmed: V by 0 bases, J by 9 bases; bases unmatched to a gene: 15. From the cysteine up to the phenylalanine, the CDR3 has a length of 17 residues. Kept here is only the CDR3 DNA, which spans 51 bases and is read in frame from base 1. Notes on this clone: No antigen is known for it. Base qualities were left out, and no much larger clone turns up one base away.

The library was obtained by the immunoSEQ multiplex PCR assay. TCRdb limited this immuneACCESS table to in-frame rearrangements with V and J called. A share of clones is missing; checked studies link under half to unresolved V genes, and the rest is unexplained. Recorded for this sample are about 120,000 clones; around 88% of them occurred a single time. Around 3.5% of the sample is taken by the ten largest. The origin of this receptor is a man in his forties or fifties in good health. Material: blood. The chain is encoded by TRBV27 joined to TRBJ2-3; 7 central bases correspond to TRBD1. The sequenced DNA: TGTGCCAGCAGTTTATCGATAGGGACAGTGACATTGGAAACGCAGTATTTT. It is translated as CASSLSIGTVTLETQYF.